The clone carrying this T cell receptor beta chain was found once. How the authors handled the data: Estimates of nucleated cell counts were drawn from the amplification of reference gene primers. Assay used: immunoSEQ multiplex PCR; TCRdb lists only in-frame clones, some missing. D and trimming come from the DNA, and the V and J calls and clone size come from that table. This table has approximately 46,000 clones, 82% appearing once. This sample is drawn from a study of blood T cell repertoires in COVID-19. Study context: Acute and convalescent COVID-19 specimens originated in the United States, Italy and Spain.

This sequence was found in a woman in her seventies with acute or convalescent COVID-19. Sequencing used peripheral blood.

The CDR3 reads CASSSGLAQHSYEQYF. CDR3 DNA: TGTGCCAGCAGTTCCGGACTAGCGCAGCACTCCTACGAGCAGTACTTC. The gene calls are TRBV6-6 and TRBJ2-7; 9 bases map to TRBD2. J was trimmed by 0 bases and V by 4 bases; bases with no gene match: 7. The CDR3 is 16 residues long. Germline V gene lookup returns CDR1 MNHNY and CDR2 SVGAGI (reference sequence).